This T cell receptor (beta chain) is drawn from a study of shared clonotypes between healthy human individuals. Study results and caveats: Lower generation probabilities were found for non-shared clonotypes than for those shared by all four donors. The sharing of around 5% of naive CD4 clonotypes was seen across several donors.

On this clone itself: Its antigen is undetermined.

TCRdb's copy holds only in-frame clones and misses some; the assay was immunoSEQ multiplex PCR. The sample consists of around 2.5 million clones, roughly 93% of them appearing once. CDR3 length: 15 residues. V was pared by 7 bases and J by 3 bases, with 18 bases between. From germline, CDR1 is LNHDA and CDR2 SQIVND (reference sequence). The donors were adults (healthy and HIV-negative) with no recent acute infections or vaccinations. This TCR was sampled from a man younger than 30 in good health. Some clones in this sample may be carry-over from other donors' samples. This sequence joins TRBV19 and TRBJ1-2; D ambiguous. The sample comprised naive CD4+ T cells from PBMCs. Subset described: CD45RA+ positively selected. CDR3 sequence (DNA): TGTGCCAGTACCCAAGTCCGGTGGCCGGACTATGGCTACACCTTC. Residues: CASTQVRWPDYGYTF.